This TCR beta chain was obtained from a study of cytomegalovirus exposure and HLA in healthy donors. For this clone: Its specificity is unknown.

Study conclusions and caveats: Productive status was seen about 87% or about 30% of the time for most TCR beta V segments in an earlier analysis. Some V segments could not be told apart, so they were left out, TRBV6-2 and TRBV6-3 among them. The sole available immune exposure information was CMV serostatus.

V lost 5 bases and J lost 5, with 8 bases in between. This CDR3 is built from 12 residues. CDR1 is SGHVS, CDR2 FQNEAQ, per germline. 60 Vbeta and 13 Jbeta primers were used in PCR. Authors' processing steps: Per a later analysis, the number of unique TCR beta chains was some 80 million, of which around 9.9 million were shared. Measured with immunoSEQ multiplex PCR; TCRdb has only the in-frame clones, and not every one. V, J and clone size are those of that table, while D and trimming were read from the DNA. Found here are around 140,000 clones; the top ten clones hold roughly 1.4%. V usage is TRBV7-8 and J usage is TRBJ2-3; a possible D gene is TRBD1 (5 bases). The TCR sequence derives from a woman between 40 and 55 years old in good health and CMV-seronegative. Sequenced: PBMCs. CDR3 bases: TGTGCCAGCAGCGCAGACAGAGATACGCAGTATTTT. This translates into CASSADRDTQYF.